This record covers a single T cell receptor (beta chain). Clinical history reported by participants formed the basis on which cohorts were assigned. These data belong to a study of blood T cell repertoires in COVID-19. Study in general: There were acute and convalescent COVID-19 samples, and they came from the United States, Italy and Spain. Sources were T cells, B-cell-depleted T cells, or PBMCs; the material itself was cDNA or gDNA.

The germline V gene encodes CDR1 GTSNPN and CDR2 SVGIG (reference sequence). The CDR3 sequence is 15 residues long. The J segment lost 5 bases and the V segment lost 2 bases, leaving 9 bases of the junction unmatched. How the authors handled the data: Amplified reference gene primers provided the basis for estimating nucleated cell counts. The method was immunoSEQ multiplex PCR; TCRdb's version includes in-frame clones alone and lacks a portion of them. V and J calls plus clone size are reproduced from that table; the DNA served to infer D and trimming. The sample shows under 200,000 clones, around 80% of them seen only once.

The sequence was collected from a woman in her sixties or seventies who had recovered from COVID-19. Sequenced material: PBMCs or T cells enriched from blood (not recorded which). This chain links TRBV30 with TRBJ1-5, with 7 bases identical to TRBD1. CDR3 sequence reads: CAWSPRRQGDQPQHF. The CDR3 DNA follows: TGTGCCTGGAGTCCGCGCAGACAGGGCGATCAGCCCCAGCATTTT.